This TCR beta chain was recovered during a study of shared clonotypes between healthy human individuals. This CDR3 spans 17 amino acids. Germline V gene sequence: CDR1 KGHSH, CDR2 LQKENI. V was clipped by 2 bases and J by 0 bases, with 14 bases between them. General observations from the study: The generation probabilities recorded for non-shared clonotypes fell below those of clonotypes shared by all four donors.

On this clone itself: Its antigen remains unknown.

CD45RO-negative CD8 cells positively selected for CCR7 made up the naive population, which excluded terminally differentiated effector memory CD45RA+ cells. Once extracted for a subset, genomic DNA was divided evenly among several immunoSEQ plates. In the sorted-subset replicate PCRs, 150 to 200 ng DNA, 25,000 to 30,000 T cell genomes, was used. Method: immunoSEQ multiplex PCR; TCRdb's copy keeps in-frame clones and lacks some. The sample lists hundreds of thousands of clones; around 93% were seen once. The V gene is TRBV18, the J gene TRBJ2-1, with D unresolved. This receptor was taken from a man aged 30 to 39 in good health. Sample: naive CD8+ T cells sorted from blood. The CDR3 region is CASSPERDESSYNEQFF. In nucleotides, the CDR3 is TGTGCCAGCTCACCAGAGAGAGACGAAAGCTCCTACAATGAGCAGTTCTTC.